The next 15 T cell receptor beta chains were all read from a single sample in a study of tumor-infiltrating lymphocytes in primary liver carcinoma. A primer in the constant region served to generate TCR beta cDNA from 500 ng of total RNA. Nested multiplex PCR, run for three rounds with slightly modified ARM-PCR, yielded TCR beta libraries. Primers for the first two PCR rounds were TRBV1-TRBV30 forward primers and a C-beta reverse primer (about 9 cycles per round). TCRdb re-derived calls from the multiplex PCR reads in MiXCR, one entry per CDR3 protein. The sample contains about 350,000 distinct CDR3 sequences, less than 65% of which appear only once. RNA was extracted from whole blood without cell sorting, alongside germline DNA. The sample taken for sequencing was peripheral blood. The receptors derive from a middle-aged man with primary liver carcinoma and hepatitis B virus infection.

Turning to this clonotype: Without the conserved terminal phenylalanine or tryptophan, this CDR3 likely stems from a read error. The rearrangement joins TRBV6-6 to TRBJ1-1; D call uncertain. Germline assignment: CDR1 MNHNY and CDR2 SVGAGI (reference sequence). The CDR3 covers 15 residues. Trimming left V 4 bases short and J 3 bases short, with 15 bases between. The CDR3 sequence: CASSSVGRGDTEAFY. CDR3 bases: TGTGCCAGCAGTTCGGTAGGTCGGGGAGACACTGAAGCTTTCTAT.

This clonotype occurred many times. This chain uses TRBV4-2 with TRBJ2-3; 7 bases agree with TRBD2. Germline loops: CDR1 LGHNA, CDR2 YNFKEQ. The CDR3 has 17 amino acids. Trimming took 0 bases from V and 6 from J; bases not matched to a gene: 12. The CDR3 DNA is TGTGCCAGCAGCCAAGAGGGACCGGGAGGTCCCCGGGATACGCAGTATTTT. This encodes CASSQEGPGGPRDTQYF.

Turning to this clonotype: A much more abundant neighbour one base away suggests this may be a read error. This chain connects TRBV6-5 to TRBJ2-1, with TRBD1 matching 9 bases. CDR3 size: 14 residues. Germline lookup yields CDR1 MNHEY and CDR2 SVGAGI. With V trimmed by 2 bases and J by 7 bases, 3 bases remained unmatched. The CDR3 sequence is CASSYGTGTNEQFF. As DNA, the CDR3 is TGTGCCAGCAGTTACGGGACAGGGACGAATGAGCAGTTCTTC.

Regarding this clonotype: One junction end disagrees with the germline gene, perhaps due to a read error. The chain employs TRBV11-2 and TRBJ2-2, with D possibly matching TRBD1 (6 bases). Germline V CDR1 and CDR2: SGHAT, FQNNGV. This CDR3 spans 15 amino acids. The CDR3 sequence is CACSPGQFSTGELFF. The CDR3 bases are TGTGCCTGCAGCCCCGGACAGTTTTCCACTGGGGAGCTGTTTTTT. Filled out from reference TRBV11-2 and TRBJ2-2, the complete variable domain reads EAGVAQSPRYKIIEKRQSVAFWCNPISGHATLYWYQQILGQGPKLLIQFQNNGVVDDSQLPKDRFSAERLKGVDSTLKIQPAKLEDSAVYLCACSPGQFSTGELFFGEGSRLTVL.

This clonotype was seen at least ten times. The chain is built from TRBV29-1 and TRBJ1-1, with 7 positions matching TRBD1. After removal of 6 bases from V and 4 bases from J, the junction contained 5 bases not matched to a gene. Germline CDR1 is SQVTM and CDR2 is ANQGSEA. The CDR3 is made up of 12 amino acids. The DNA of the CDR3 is TGCAGCGTCTCGTCAGGGGGCACTGAAGCTTTCTTT. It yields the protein CSVSSGGTEAFF.

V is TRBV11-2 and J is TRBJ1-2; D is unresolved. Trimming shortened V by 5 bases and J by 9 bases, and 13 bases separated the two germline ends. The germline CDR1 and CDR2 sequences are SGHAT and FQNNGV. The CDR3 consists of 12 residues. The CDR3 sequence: CASSMGDFCYTF. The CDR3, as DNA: TGTGCCAGCAGCATGGGTGACTTTTGCTACACCTTC. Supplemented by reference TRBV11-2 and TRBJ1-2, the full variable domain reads EAGVAQSPRYKIIEKRQSVAFWCNPISGHATLYWYQQILGQGPKLLIQFQNNGVVDDSQLPKDRFSAERLKGVDSTLKIQPAKLEDSAVYLCASSMGDFCYTFGSGTRLTVV.

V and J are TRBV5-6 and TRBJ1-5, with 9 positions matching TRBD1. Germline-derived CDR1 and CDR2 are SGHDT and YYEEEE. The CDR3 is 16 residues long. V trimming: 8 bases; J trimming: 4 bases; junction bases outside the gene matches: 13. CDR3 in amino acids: CARSRRGQGCNQPQHF. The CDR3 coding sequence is TGTGCCAGGAGCCGCCGGGGACAGGGATGTAATCAGCCCCAGCATTTT.

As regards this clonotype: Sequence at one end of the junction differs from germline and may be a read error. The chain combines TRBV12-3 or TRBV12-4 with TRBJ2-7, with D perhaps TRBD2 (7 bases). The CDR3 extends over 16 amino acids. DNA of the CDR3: TGTGCCGGCAGTACTCCCGGGGGCAGGTGGGACTACAAGCAGTACTTC. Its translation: CAGSTPGGRWDYKQYF.

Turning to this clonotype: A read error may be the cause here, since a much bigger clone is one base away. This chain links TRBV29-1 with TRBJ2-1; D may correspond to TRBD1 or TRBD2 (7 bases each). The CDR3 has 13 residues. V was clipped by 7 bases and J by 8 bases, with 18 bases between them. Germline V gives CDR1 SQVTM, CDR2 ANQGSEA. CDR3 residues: CSAERSGGDEQFF. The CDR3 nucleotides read TGCAGCGCTGAGAGGTCAGGGGGGGATGAGCAGTTCTTC.

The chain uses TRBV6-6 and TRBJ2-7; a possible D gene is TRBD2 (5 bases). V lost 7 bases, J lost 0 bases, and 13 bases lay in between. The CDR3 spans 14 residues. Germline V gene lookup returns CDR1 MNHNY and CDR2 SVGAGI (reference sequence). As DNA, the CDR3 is TGTGCCAGCACCCCCGGGATGGACTCCTACGAGCAGTACTTC. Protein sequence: CASTPGMDSYEQYF.

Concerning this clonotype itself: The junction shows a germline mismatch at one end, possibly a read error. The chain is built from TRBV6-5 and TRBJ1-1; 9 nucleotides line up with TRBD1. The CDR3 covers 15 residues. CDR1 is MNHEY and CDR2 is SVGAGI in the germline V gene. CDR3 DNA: TGTTCCAGCAGTTGGTCGGGACAGGGGAACACTGAAGCTTTCTTT. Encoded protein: CSSSWSGQGNTEAFF.

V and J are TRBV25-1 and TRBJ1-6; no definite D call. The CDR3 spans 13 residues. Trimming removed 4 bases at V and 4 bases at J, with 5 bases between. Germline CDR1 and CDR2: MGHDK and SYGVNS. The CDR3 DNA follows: TGTGCCAGCAGTGGACCGTATAATTCACCCCTCCACTTT. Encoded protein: CASSGPYNSPLHF. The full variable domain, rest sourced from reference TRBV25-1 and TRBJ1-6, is EADIYQTPRYLVIGTGKKITLECSQTMGHDKMYWYQQDPGMELHLIHYSYGVNSTEKGDLSSESTVSRIRTEHFPLTLESARPSHTSQYLCASSGPYNSPLHFGNGTRLTVT.

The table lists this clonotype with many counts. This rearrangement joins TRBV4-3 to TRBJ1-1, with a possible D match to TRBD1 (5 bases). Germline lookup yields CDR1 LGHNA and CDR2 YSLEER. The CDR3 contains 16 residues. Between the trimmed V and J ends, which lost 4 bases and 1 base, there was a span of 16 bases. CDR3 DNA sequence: TGCGCCAGCAGCCGACACTCGGGGGAACCGAACACTGAAGCTTTCTTT. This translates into CASSRHSGEPNTEAFF.

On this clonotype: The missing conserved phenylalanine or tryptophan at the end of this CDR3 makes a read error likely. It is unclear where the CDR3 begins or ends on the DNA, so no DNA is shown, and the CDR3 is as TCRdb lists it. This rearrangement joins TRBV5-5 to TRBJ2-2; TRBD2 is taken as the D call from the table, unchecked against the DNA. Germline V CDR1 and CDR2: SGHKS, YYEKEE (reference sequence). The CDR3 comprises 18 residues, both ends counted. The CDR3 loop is CASSLAFFLLAVPGSCFY.

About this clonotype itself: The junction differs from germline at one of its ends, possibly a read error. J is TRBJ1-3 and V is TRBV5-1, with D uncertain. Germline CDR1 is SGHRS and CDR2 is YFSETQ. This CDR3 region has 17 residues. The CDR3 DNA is TGCGCTAGCAGCTTGGTCAGTGGACGGCTCTCTGGAAACACCATATATTTT. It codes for CASSLVSGRLSGNTIYF.